This is a list of T cell receptor beta chains from one sample in a study of T cell changes during pregnancy in multiple sclerosis. Sequencing was performed with immunoSEQ multiplex PCR; in TCRdb, only in-frame clones are kept and a portion is missing. Among about 92,000 clones listed, more than 85% were seen once. Sequences were derived from peripheral blood, sampled in the first trimester of pregnancy. Receptors were obtained from a female donor with multiple sclerosis, enrolled in a pregnancy study. CDR3s leave out the opening cysteine and the closing phenylalanine or tryptophan.

v_call	cdr3_aa
TRBV6-6	ASSADRAQPQH
TRBV10-3	AISLDRGATDTQY
TRBV30	AWSVVGRRGELF
TRBV4-2	ASSQAAGGLAEQF
TRBV5-1	ASRLGLAGANTGELF
TRBV6-6	ASSSGLANSYEQY
TRBV7-9	ASSLGQGPYNEQF
TRBV13	ASSLGLAGTGELF
TRBV25-1	ASSEIEGRNQPQH
TRBV30	AGRRDRANYGYT
TRBV7-9	ASSPRRVLYNEQF
TRBV7-6	ASSDDPGWAF
TRBV5-1	ASSLFGADTQY
TRBV5-4	ASSKGAGYNEQF
TRBV27	ASSFEGAVGNEQF
TRBV11-2	ASSLAVLETQY
TRBV5-4	ASSYGTGVAQY
TRBV4-3	ASSLGLVANTGELF
TRBV28	ATGRQGPDGYT
TRBV19	ASRSGTGSYEQY
TRBV5-1	ASSTGLGYT
TRBV19	ASSPRGMQETQY
TRBV5-1	ASSSGSIANEKLF
TRBV18	ASSPPSGSYNEQF
TRBV30	AWSVPLQTGTYNSPLH
TRBV10-2	ASGAVHNEKLF
TRBV2	ASSGGILGMWTSAQETQY
TRBV19	ASSIGTGSGNQPQH
TRBV28	ASSWTASNQPQH
TRBV28	ASNLRQRQETQY
TRBV13	ASSSRSSSYEQY
TRBV14	ASSQQGWDTQY
TRBV28	ASSFGSLEQY
TRBV29-1	SVERRLSTEAF
TRBV27	ASSFSDSFYEQY
TRBV4-1	ASREDRVYGYT
TRBV5-1	ASSLGLAGAGPTDTQY
TRBV10-1	ASSATGVAELYGYT
TRBV5-4	ASSSTGGAYNEQF
TRBV10-1	ASNGTSGRANTGELF
TRBV18	ASSHPGSNEKLF
TRBV10-3	AISDPGGVNTEAF
TRBV19	ASSIAGAFVYGYT
TRBV28	ASSFMDRGGNQPQH
TRBV7-9	ASSSGTSGYNEQF